This is a list of T cell receptor beta chains from one sample in a study of control samples from healthy donors and cancer patients. Clones were sequenced by immunoSEQ multiplex PCR, and TCRdb holds only the in-frame ones, with some missing. The sample lists roughly 120,000 clones, more than 75% seen once, with 2% to 2.5% in the top ten. The sample taken for sequencing was blood. Every receptor here comes from a woman aged 70-85 years in good health. The CDR3 runs from the conserved cysteine through the conserved F or W. The order of the fields is CDR3 length, D gene, J gene, V gene, clone size, CDR3 DNA, CDR3 protein. D genes are given only for firm matches. Not every row has a clone size; where given, it reads once, few, many or a size class.

cdr3_length: 17
d_call: NA
j_call: TRBJ1-5
v_call: TRBV21-1
clone_size: NA
cdr3_nt: TGTGCCAGCAGCAAAGCTGTAGGCACCCTGTCGGATCAGCCCCAGCATTTT
cdr3_aa: CASSKAVGTLSDQPQHF

cdr3_length: 13
d_call: NA
j_call: TRBJ1-5
v_call: TRBV12-3/TRBV12-4
clone_size: NA
cdr3_nt: TGTGCCAGCAGTACAGACGCGGGTCAGCCCCAGCATTTT
cdr3_aa: CASSTDAGQPQHF

cdr3_length: 15
d_call: TRBD2
j_call: TRBJ2-3
v_call: TRBV7-8
clone_size: NA
cdr3_nt: TGTGCCAGCAGTTCTAGCGGGACTAGCACAGATACGCAGTATTTT
cdr3_aa: CASSSSGTSTDTQYF

cdr3_length: 11
d_call: NA
j_call: TRBJ2-7
v_call: TRBV7-9
clone_size: NA
cdr3_nt: TGTGCCAGCAACCCCGGTGTCGAGCAGTACTTC
cdr3_aa: CASNPGVEQYF

cdr3_length: 12
d_call: NA
j_call: TRBJ1-1
v_call: TRBV28
clone_size: NA
cdr3_nt: TGTGCCAGCAGTTTATCGAAGGGGGAAGCTTTCTTT
cdr3_aa: CASSLSKGEAFF

cdr3_length: 16
d_call: NA
j_call: TRBJ2-3
v_call: TRBV19
clone_size: NA
cdr3_nt: TGTGCCAGTAGTATACCCTCCGGAGGGTCCCCAGATACGCAGTATTTT
cdr3_aa: CASSIPSGGSPDTQYF

cdr3_length: 11
d_call: NA
j_call: TRBJ1-1
v_call: TRBV27
clone_size: once
cdr3_nt: TGTGCCAGCATGGAGGGATTGAGGGCTTTCTTT
cdr3_aa: CASMEGLRAFF

cdr3_length: 22
d_call: TRBD2
j_call: TRBJ2-4
v_call: TRBV2
clone_size: NA
cdr3_nt: TGTGCCAGCAGCCAAGAATTCGGTTCCGGGACTAGCGGGGGGATAGCCAAAAACATTCAGTACTTC
cdr3_aa: CASSQEFGSGTSGGIAKNIQYF

cdr3_length: 15
d_call: TRBD1
j_call: TRBJ1-4
v_call: TRBV5-1
clone_size: NA
cdr3_nt: TGCGCCAGCAGCTTGGGGACAGGGGTAAATGAAAAACTGTTTTTT
cdr3_aa: CASSLGTGVNEKLFF

cdr3_length: 12
d_call: TRBD1
j_call: TRBJ1-2
v_call: TRBV2
clone_size: NA
cdr3_nt: TGTGCCAGTGACAGGGACCGCTATGGCTACACCTTC
cdr3_aa: CASDRDRYGYTF